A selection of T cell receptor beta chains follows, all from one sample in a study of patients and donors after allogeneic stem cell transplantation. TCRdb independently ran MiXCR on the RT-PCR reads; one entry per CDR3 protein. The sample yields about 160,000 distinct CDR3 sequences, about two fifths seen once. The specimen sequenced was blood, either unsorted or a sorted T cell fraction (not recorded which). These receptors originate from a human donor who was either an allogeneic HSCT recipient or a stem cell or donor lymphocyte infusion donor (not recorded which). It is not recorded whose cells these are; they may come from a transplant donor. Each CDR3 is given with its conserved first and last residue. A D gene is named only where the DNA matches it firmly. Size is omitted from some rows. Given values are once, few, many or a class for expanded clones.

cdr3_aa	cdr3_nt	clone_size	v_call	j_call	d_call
CASSRGSGLNEKLFF	TGTGCCAGCAGCCGAGGGAGCGGCCTTAATGAAAAACTGTTTTTT	few	TRBV28	TRBJ1-4	NA
CASSKGAKGYTF	TGTGCCAGCAGCAAGGGGGCGAAAGGCTACACCTTC	NA	TRBV12-3/TRBV12-4	TRBJ1-2	TRBD1
CASSPIGPPGMGSYNSPLHF	TGTGCCAGCAGCCCGATTGGGCCCCCCGGGATGGGATCTTATAATTCACCCCTCCACTTT	few	TRBV7-8	TRBJ1-6	NA
CASSYFGGSISGNTIYF	TGTGCCAGCAGTTACTTCGGAGGAAGCATTTCTGGAAACACCATATATTTT	few	TRBV6-5	TRBJ1-3	NA
CASSGLGVRNTEAFF	TGTGCCAGCAGCGGCCTGGGGGTGAGGAACACTGAAGCTTTCTTT	NA	TRBV9	TRBJ1-1	NA
CAISESSGRSNYGYTF	TGTGCCATCAGTGAGTCCTCGGGTCGGAGTAACTATGGCTACACCTTC	NA	TRBV10-3	TRBJ1-2	NA
CSARAETVMTEAFF	TGCAGTGCTAGAGCGGAGACAGTGATGACTGAAGCTTTCTTT	few	TRBV20-1	TRBJ1-1	NA
CASSFELSSTNEKLFF	TGTGCCAGCAGTTTCGAGTTGTCGTCAACTAATGAAAAACTGTTTTTT	few	TRBV12-3/TRBV12-4	TRBJ1-4	NA
CASTLTVRGEQYF	TGTGCCAGCACCCTGACAGTAAGAGGCGAGCAGTACTTC	once	TRBV12-3/TRBV12-4	TRBJ2-7	NA
CSAVKARGLNTEAFF	TGCAGTGCTGTAAAAGCGAGGGGGCTAAACACTGAAGCTTTCTTT	NA	TRBV20-1	TRBJ1-1	TRBD1
CASSLEYVNTEAFF	TGCGCCAGCAGCTTGGAATATGTGAACACTGAAGCTTTCTTT	few	TRBV5-1	TRBJ1-1	NA
CASSTQGANYGYTF	TGTGCCAGCAGCACCCAGGGGGCGAACTATGGCTACACCTTC	few	TRBV9	TRBJ1-2	TRBD1
CASSVELLGHYTGELFF	TGTGCCAGCAGCGTAGAATTGCTGGGACACTACACCGGGGAGCTGTTTTTT	NA	TRBV9	TRBJ2-2	NA
CASSQGGGTFYNEQFF	TGCGCCAGCAGCCAAGGGGGAGGTACCTTCTACAATGAGCAGTTCTTC	NA	TRBV4-3	TRBJ2-1	NA
CASSVGGTDTQYF	TGTGCCAGCAGCGTTGGGGGCACAGATACGCAGTATTTT	few	TRBV9	TRBJ2-3	NA
CASSHPTSGESYEQYF	TGCGCCAGCAGCCACCCCACTAGCGGGGAGTCCTACGAGCAGTACTTC	NA	TRBV4-3	TRBJ2-7	TRBD2
CASSYSIRQYTEAFF	TGTGCCAGCAGTTACTCGATAAGGCAATACACTGAAGCTTTCTTT	NA	TRBV6-5	TRBJ1-1	NA
CSVEESYEQYF	TGCAGCGTTGAGGAGTCCTACGAGCAGTACTTC	NA	TRBV29-1	TRBJ2-7	NA
CAWELGTARSPLHF	TGTGCCTGGGAATTGGGGACGGCGAGGTCACCCCTCCACTTT	few	TRBV30	TRBJ1-6	NA
CASSGRQGGNSPLHF	TGTGCCAGCAGCGGCAGGCAGGGGGGCAATTCACCCCTCCACTTT	few	TRBV12-3/TRBV12-4	TRBJ1-6	TRBD1
CSARGQGSNQPQHF	TGCAGTGCACGGGGACAGGGTAGCAATCAGCCCCAGCATTTT	NA	TRBV20-1	TRBJ1-5	TRBD1
CASSRTGAENIQYF	TGCGCCAGCAGCCGGACGGGGGCGGAAAACATTCAGTACTTC	NA	TRBV5-1	TRBJ2-4	NA
CASSPTTGASTGELFF	TGTGCCAGCAGCCCAACGACAGGGGCGAGCACCGGGGAGCTGTTTTTT	NA	TRBV3-1	TRBJ2-2	TRBD1
CASSPRTSGNVDTQYF	TGTGCCAGCTCACCGAGGACTAGCGGAAATGTAGATACGCAGTATTTT	once	TRBV18	TRBJ2-3	TRBD2
CASSQEEDRDTQYF	TGTGCCAGCAGCCAAGAGGAGGATAGAGATACGCAGTATTTT	NA	TRBV4-2	TRBJ2-3	NA
CASSVASDRREKLFF	TGTGCCAGCAGCGTAGCATCGGACAGAAGGGAAAAACTGTTTTTT	few	TRBV9	TRBJ1-4	NA
CATSDTGAEQYF	TGTGCCACCAGTGATACAGGGGCCGAGCAGTACTTC	many	TRBV24-1	TRBJ2-7	TRBD1
CASSRGTGNQPQHF	TGTGCCAGCAGCCGAGGGACAGGCAATCAGCCCCAGCATTTT	few	TRBV7-6	TRBJ1-5	TRBD1
CASGLGGNTEAFF	TGCGCCAGCGGCCTGGGGGGGAACACTGAAGCTTTCTTT	NA	TRBV10-2	TRBJ1-1	NA
CATSRTPDDTEAFF	TGTGCCACCAGCAGGACCCCGGATGACACTGAAGCTTTCTTT	NA	TRBV15	TRBJ1-1	NA
CASSSLGTDQETQYF	TGTGCCAGCAGTTCGCTTGGGACGGATCAAGAGACCCAGTACTTC	NA	TRBV28	TRBJ2-5	NA
CASSQDLLGLGGYTF	TGTGCCAGCAGCCAAGATCTGCTCGGGCTTGGTGGCTACACCTTC	NA	TRBV3-1	TRBJ1-2	NA
CASSQVTGGLLETQYF	TGCGCCAGCAGCCAAGTGACGGGGGGGCTGTTGGAGACCCAGTACTTC	NA	TRBV4-3	TRBJ2-5	TRBD2
CASSTPGTSYEQFF	TGTGCCAGCAGCACCCCGGGGACTAGCTATGAGCAGTTCTTC	NA	TRBV11-1	TRBJ2-1	TRBD2
CASSLALQLNTDTQYF	TGTGCCAGCAGTTTAGCTCTCCAGCTTAACACAGATACGCAGTATTTT	once	TRBV12-3/TRBV12-4	TRBJ2-3	NA
CASSWGQGRTEAFF	TGCGCCAGCTCCTGGGGCCAGGGGAGGACTGAAGCTTTCTTT	few	TRBV5-1	TRBJ1-1	NA
CAISATGVGLSEEKLFF	TGTGCCATCAGTGCCACAGGTGTTGGGCTTTCGGAGGAAAAACTGTTTTTT	NA	TRBV10-3	TRBJ1-4	NA
CASRTLGGGNQPQHF	TGTGCCAGCAGGACCTTAGGGGGAGGCAATCAGCCCCAGCATTTT	few	TRBV27	TRBJ1-5	NA
CASSLVAPDSSYEQYF	TGTGCCAGCAGCTTAGTAGCCCCGGACAGCTCCTACGAGCAGTACTTC	NA	TRBV7-9	TRBJ2-7	NA